This TCR beta chain was retrieved from a study of siplizumab effects on memory and regulatory T cells. Study-level points and caveats: Apparently key alloresponse contributors, naive T cells also seemed more diverse than memory cells.

Profiled with immunoSEQ multiplex PCR; TCRdb holds only in-frame clones, not every one. The table records over 60,000 clones, about 90% of them present only once. The V gene's germline CDR1 is ENHRY and CDR2 SYGVKD. There are 17 residues in the CDR3. V was pared by 6 bases and J by 2 bases, with 22 bases between. Points on this clone: What it binds is unknown.

The source material was CD8+ T cells sorted from blood. The receptor's source is a human donor in good health. This chain connects TRBV10-3 to TRBJ2-5; D possibly corresponds to TRBD2 (6 bases). The CDR3 sequence: CAIRGVSERADQETQYF. The CDR3 DNA is TGTGCCATCAGGGGAGTGTCTGAGCGGGCGGATCAAGAGACCCAGTACTTC.